This T cell receptor (beta chain) is drawn from a study of T-cell reconstitution after alpha-beta-depleted transplantation in children. Study-level findings and limits: Reportedly, alpha-beta T cells present about two months post-transplant originated from several hundred expanded clones of graft origin. The main origin of T-cell counts and diversity one year after transplant was newly produced T cells.

TCRbeta library construction was performed incorporating unique molecular identifiers. MiXCR, run by TCRdb on the PCR reads, gives a single entry per CDR3 protein. The profile covers 250,000 to 400,000 distinct CDR3 sequences, with roughly 25% appearing a single time and approximately 9.9% taken by the ten largest. Trimming shortened V by 1 base and J by 5 bases, and 19 bases separated the two germline ends. The CDR3 spans 17 residues. Germline assignment: CDR1 SGDLS and CDR2 YYNGEE. For this clonotype: Antigen unknown.

The material sequenced was PBMCs, mostly from graft donor cells, taken 180 days after TCRalphabeta/CD19-depleted stem cell transplant. The rearrangement joins TRBV9 to TRBJ2-1; D is ambiguous. The sequence derives from a male patient younger than 18 who had a stem cell transplant for acute lymphoblastic leukemia, so the T cells may come from the graft donor. CDR3 bases: TGTGCCAGCAGCGTATCGGGCTACCCGACTTCCAACAATGAGCAGTTCTTC. Its protein product is CASSVSGYPTSNNEQFF.